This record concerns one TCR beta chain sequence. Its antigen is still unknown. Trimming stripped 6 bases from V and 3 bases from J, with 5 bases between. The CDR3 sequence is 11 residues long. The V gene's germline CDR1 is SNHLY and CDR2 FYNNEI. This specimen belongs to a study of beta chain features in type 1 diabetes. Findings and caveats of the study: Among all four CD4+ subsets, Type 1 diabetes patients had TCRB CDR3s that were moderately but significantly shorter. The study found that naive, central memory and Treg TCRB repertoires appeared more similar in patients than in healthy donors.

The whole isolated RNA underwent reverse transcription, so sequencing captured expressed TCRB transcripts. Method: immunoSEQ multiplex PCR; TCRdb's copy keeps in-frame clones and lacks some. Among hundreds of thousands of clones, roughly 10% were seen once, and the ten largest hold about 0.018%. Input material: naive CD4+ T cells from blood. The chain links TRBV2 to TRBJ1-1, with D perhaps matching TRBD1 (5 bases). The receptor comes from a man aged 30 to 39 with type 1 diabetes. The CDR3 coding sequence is TGTGCCAGCAGCAGGGACACTGAAGCTTTCTTT. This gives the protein CASSRDTEAFF.